This T cell receptor (beta chain) was documented in a study of shared clonotypes between healthy human individuals. Study outcomes and limitations: The expectation was that sequencing depth would affect clonotype sharing among donors.

A CD45RA+ naive subset and a CD45RA-negative memory subset were split from CD4+ cells. The assay was immunoSEQ multiplex PCR, and TCRdb's table has in-frame clones only and misses some. The sample consists of roughly 700,000 clones, about 74% of them appearing once. Remarks on this clone: Its antigen remains unknown. One end of the junction is discordant with germline, which a read error may explain.

Germline V CDR1 and CDR2: MDHEN, SYDVKM. The CDR3 extends over 15 amino acids. V and J are TRBV28 and TRBJ1-1; D gene uncertain. This receptor was identified in a woman aged 30 to 39 in good health. Material: memory CD4+ T cells sorted from blood. Subset here: CD45RA-negative fraction. DNA for the CDR3: TGTGCCAGCTCTCGAGCCGGACGTTTGAACAGTGAAGCTTTCTTT. The encoded protein is CASSRAGRLNSEAFF.